What follows are 27 T cell receptor beta chains derived from one specimen sequenced in a study of memory CD4+ T cells and cytomegalovirus serostatus. The assay was immunoSEQ multiplex PCR, and TCRdb's table has in-frame clones only and misses some. The profile shows approximately 50,000 clones, about 70% of them singletons. The sort gate was single viable CD3+CD4+CD8-CD45RO+ cells for memory CD4+ T cells. The sample was memory CD4+ T cells from blood. The receptors were gathered from an adult in good health and CMV-seropositive.

The chain is built from TRBV4-3 and TRBJ1-2, with D hard to call. V lost 1 base and J lost 11, with 17 bases in between. Germline values: CDR1 LGHNA, CDR2 YSLEER. The CDR3 has 14 amino acids. CDR3: CASSQVEVPGGYTF. CDR3 DNA: TGCGCCAGCAGCCAAGTCGAGGTTCCAGGAGGTTACACCTTC.

The rearrangement joins TRBV14 to TRBJ2-3; D is perhaps TRBD1 (6 bases). The CDR3 extends over 14 amino acids. The germline CDR1 and CDR2 sequences are SGHDN and FVKESK. With 1 base removed from V and 8 bases from J, the gap between germline ends came to 13 bases. This chain's CDR3 is CASSQVLQGGTQYF. CDR3 in DNA: TGTGCCAGCAGCCAAGTTCTACAAGGGGGTACGCAGTATTTT.

This clone has just a few counts. The chain employs TRBV18 and TRBJ1-3, with D unclear. V shed 3 bases and J shed 1 base, with 4 bases lying between them. Germline V gene data show CDR1 as KGHSH and CDR2 as LQKENI. The CDR3 is made up of 13 amino acids. CDR3 nucleotides: TGTGCCAGCTCACCTTTGTCTGGAAACACCATATATTTT. Translating gives CASSPLSGNTIYF.

The chain links TRBV5-4 to TRBJ2-3, with 11 bases that match TRBD2. CDR1 SGHNT and CDR2 YYREEE come from the germline V gene (reference sequence). The CDR3 spans 15 residues. J lost 4 bases, V lost 2 bases, and 3 bases had no gene match. The CDR3 loop reads CASSLLAGVPDTQYF. CDR3 bases: TGTGCCAGCAGCTTACTAGCGGGAGTACCAGATACGCAGTATTTT.

This sequence joins TRBV7-4 and TRBJ2-4; possibly TRBD1 or TRBD2 for D (5 bases each). V dropped 3 bases and J dropped 8 bases, with 14 bases sitting between them. The length of the CDR3 is 14 residues. CDR1 is SGHVT, CDR2 SQSDAQ, per germline. CDR3 residues: CASSFGVVGDIQYF. CDR3 nucleotides: TGTGCCAGCAGCTTCGGGGTGGTGGGGGACATTCAGTACTTC.

This clone was seen once. V and J are TRBV5-5 and TRBJ1-2; 7 bases are shared with TRBD1. Germline V gene data show CDR1 as SGHKS and CDR2 as YYEKEE (reference sequence). This CDR3 is built from 15 residues. V lost 0 bases to trimming and J lost 0 bases; unmatched junction nucleotides: 2. This CDR3 reads CASSLGGTANYGYTF. The DNA of the CDR3 is TGTGCCAGCAGCTTGGGGGGGACAGCTAACTATGGCTACACCTTC.

The V gene is TRBV18, the J gene TRBJ2-5; D unresolved. CDR3 length equals 12 residues. V was pared by 3 bases and J by 4 bases, with 6 bases between. Germline CDR1 and CDR2: KGHSH and LQKENI. CDR3 nucleotide sequence: TGTGCCAGCTCACCCAATTCAGAGACCCAGTACTTC. Protein product: CASSPNSETQYF.

The chain uses TRBV7-9 and TRBJ1-2, with D possibly being TRBD1 (5 bases). V shed 5 bases and J shed 8 bases, with 18 bases lying between them. In germline, CDR1 is SEHNR, CDR2 FQNEAQ (reference sequence). CDR3 length: 14 residues. CDR3 nucleotide sequence: TGTGCCAGCAGCGCCTATCAGGGACTGGGAGGCTACACCTTC. As protein: CASSAYQGLGGYTF.

This rearrangement joins TRBV7-2 to TRBJ2-7; TRBD1 matches 10 bases. This CDR3 comprises 14 residues. Germline V CDR1 and CDR2: SGHTA, FQGNSA. V shed 3 bases, J shed 2 bases, and the junction held 1 base outside the gene matches. The CDR3 DNA sequence: TGTGCCAGCAGCTTCGGGACAGGGGCCTACGAGCAGTACTTC. Translating it yields CASSFGTGAYEQYF.

The chain recombines TRBV7-3 with TRBJ2-5; 11 bases are shared with TRBD2. Germline V gene sequence: CDR1 SGHTA, CDR2 FQGTGA. The V gene end was trimmed by 5 bases and the J gene end by 5 bases; junction bases not matched to a gene: 4. The CDR3 totals 14 residues. The CDR3: CASSDSGRVETQYF. Here the CDR3 DNA reads TGTGCCAGCAGCGATAGCGGGAGGGTGGAGACCCAGTACTTC.

V gene TRBV5-1 combines with J gene TRBJ2-7, with a tentative D call TRBD2 (7 bases). The CDR3 runs to 15 residues. Germline assignment: CDR1 SGHRS and CDR2 YFSETQ. Trimming took 3 bases from V and 0 from J, leaving 13 bases between them. The CDR3 is CASSYQGTTSYEQYF. CDR3 bases: TGCGCCAGCAGCTATCAGGGGACTACCTCCTACGAGCAGTACTTC.

Here the CDR3 DNA reads TGTGCCAGCAGTTTATTCGGCAGCCAAGAGACCCAGTACTTC. Translation: CASSLFGSQETQYF. The chain employs TRBV27 and TRBJ2-5, with D unclear. This CDR3 region has 14 residues. CDR1 and CDR2 (germline): MNHEY, SMNVEV (reference sequence). Trimming removed 1 base at V and 1 base at J, with 7 bases between.

The rearrangement joins TRBV7-9 to TRBJ1-2; D uncertain. Trimming stripped 5 bases from V and 5 bases from J, with 6 bases between. This CDR3 has 11 residues. Germline CDR1 is SEHNR and CDR2 is FQNEAQ (reference sequence). The CDR3 loop reads CASSLVYGYTF. CDR3 coding DNA: TGTGCCAGCAGCCTCGTATATGGCTACACCTTC.

The V call is TRBV10-1, the J call TRBJ2-3, with 8 bases fitting TRBD1. Germline trimming cut 0 bases from V and 6 bases from J; bases unmatched to any gene: 14. CDR1 is WNHNN, CDR2 SYGVQD, per germline (reference sequence). The CDR3 totals 18 residues. The CDR3 spells CASSESLGRTGTRDTQYF. The CDR3 DNA follows: TGCGCCAGCAGTGAGTCGTTGGGGAGGACAGGGACAAGGGATACGCAGTATTTT.

The chain joins TRBV30 to TRBJ1-1; D uncertain. The V gene's germline CDR1 is GTSNPN and CDR2 SVGIG (reference sequence). The V end was cut by 2 bases, the J end by 4 bases, with 14 bases between. The CDR3 loop spans 14 amino acids. DNA of the CDR3: TGTGCCTGGAGTATCGACCTAGGAGGCACTGAAGCTTTCTTT. This gives the protein CAWSIDLGGTEAFF.

The V gene is TRBV28, the J gene TRBJ2-2; maybe TRBD2 (5 bases). Trimming took 4 bases from V and 2 from J, leaving 11 bases between them. The CDR3 consists of 15 residues. Germline-derived CDR1 and CDR2 are MDHEN and SYDVKM. The CDR3 is CASSSSASNTGELFF. The CDR3 nucleotides are TGTGCCAGCAGTTCCTCCGCTAGCAACACCGGGGAGCTGTTTTTT.

In this sample, this clone turned up a few times. The V gene is TRBV15, the J gene TRBJ1-2; TRBD1 matches 10 bases. With V trimmed by 6 bases and J by 2 bases, 6 bases remained unmatched. Germline lookup yields CDR1 LNHNV and CDR2 YYDKDF (reference sequence). The CDR3 sequence is 15 residues long. In DNA, the CDR3 is TGTGCCACCAGTCCGGGACAGGGGACGAACTATGGCTACACCTTC. As protein: CATSPGQGTNYGYTF.

DNA of the CDR3: TGTGCCAGCAGCTTAGCCGGGGAGACCTCCAGGGTCCAGCATTTT. This codes for CASSLAGETSRVQHF. The chain links TRBV7-8 to TRBJ1-5; TRBD1 might be the D (5 bases). This CDR3 region has 15 residues. V was pared by 0 bases and J by 12 bases, with 18 bases between. CDR1 is SGHVS and CDR2 is FQNEAQ in the germline V gene.

The V call is TRBV10-3, the J call TRBJ2-3; the D gene is possibly TRBD2 (5 bases). Germline V gene lookup returns CDR1 ENHRY and CDR2 SYGVKD. The CDR3 totals 13 residues. The germline V and J ends were trimmed by 7 bases and 2 bases, with 10 bases remaining between them. The DNA for the CDR3 is TGTGCCATCAAGGCGGGCACCACAGATACGCAGTATTTT. Translation: CAIKAGTTDTQYF.

The rearrangement uses TRBV6-1 and TRBJ1-1; perhaps TRBD1 as D (6 bases). The CDR3 consists of 16 residues. CDR1 and CDR2 from the germline V gene are MNHNS and SASEGT. Trimming took off 4 bases at V and 6 bases at J, with 21 bases between the two ends. CDR3 DNA: TGTGCCAGCAGTGCGGGTGACAGTCCCAGGGGCCCTGAAGCTTTCTTT. It encodes CASSAGDSPRGPEAFF.

The V and J genes are TRBV6-6 and TRBJ2-1; TRBD2 aligns across 8 bases. CDR1 is MNHNY and CDR2 is SVGAGI in the germline V gene (reference sequence). The CDR3 runs to 12 residues. The V and J ends lost 9 bases and 5 bases, in that order; junction bases with no gene match: 3. DNA of the CDR3: TGTGCCAGTAGCGGGGACAACAATGAGCAGTTCTTC. Protein product: CASSGDNNEQFF.

This chain connects TRBV7-9 to TRBJ1-1; tentative D call: TRBD1 (6 bases). Deletions cut 5 bases from V and 6 bases from J, with 16 bases between. The V gene's germline CDR1 is SEHNR and CDR2 FQNEAQ (reference sequence). This CDR3 is 14 amino acids long. DNA for the CDR3: TGTGCCAGCAGCCTGACCGGGACACTTTCTGAAGCTTTCTTT. Its translation: CASSLTGTLSEAFF.

The chain recombines TRBV10-1 with TRBJ2-5, with TRBD2 matching 7 bases. Germline assignment: CDR1 WNHNN and CDR2 SYGVQD (reference sequence). The CDR3 is 16 amino acids. Trimming cost V 0 bases and J 3 bases; bases outside gene matches: 7. CDR3 sequence: CASSESGAGGKETQYF. DNA for the CDR3: TGCGCCAGCAGTGAGTCAGGGGCCGGGGGGAAAGAGACCCAGTACTTC.

The chain combines TRBV28 with TRBJ1-5, with no clear D. This CDR3 is 13 amino acids long. Germline lookup yields CDR1 MDHEN and CDR2 SYDVKM. Trimming shortened V by 3 bases and J by 1 base, and 4 bases separated the two germline ends. CDR3 bases: TGTGCCAGCAGTTTCAGGAGCAATCAGCCCCAGCATTTT. Amino acid sequence: CASSFRSNQPQHF.

V gene TRBV27 combines with J gene TRBJ2-3, with a tentative D call TRBD1 (5 bases). V was shortened by 1 base and J by 6 bases, with 14 bases between the two germline ends. Germline V lookup: CDR1 MNHEY, CDR2 SMNVEV (reference sequence). CDR3 size: 15 residues. In nucleotides, the CDR3 is TGTGCCAGCAGTTTATTCCAGGGATCGTCGGATACGCAGTATTTT. Translation gives CASSLFQGSSDTQYF.

This clone was detected only a few times. The chain is built from TRBV14 and TRBJ1-2; 7 bases match TRBD1. The CDR3 is 15 residues long. Germline CDR1 and CDR2: SGHDN and FVKESK. V was pared by 1 base and J by 3 bases, with 5 bases of the junction left unmatched. CDR3 sequence (DNA): TGTGCCAGCAGCCAAGGGGACAGTCTCTACTATGGCTACACCTTC. Translated: CASSQGDSLYYGYTF.

This clone was recorded a few times. The gene calls are TRBV7-8 and TRBJ2-1; TRBD2 is a possible D gene (7 bases). Germline loops: CDR1 SGHVS, CDR2 FQNEAQ. The CDR3 sequence is 14 residues long. Between the trimmed V and J ends, which lost 5 bases and 7 bases, there was a span of 15 bases. Here the CDR3 reads CASSLRGLGNEQFF. The CDR3 nucleotides are TGTGCCAGCAGCCTGCGGGGGCTGGGAAATGAGCAGTTCTTC.